The 19 T cell receptor beta chains below all came from one sample that was sequenced in a study of T cells expressing NK-cell markers (dated by TCRdb to the early 2020s). To prepare the library, 5' RACE was applied. TCRdb names Illumina HiSeq 2000 as the instrument used. TCRdb reanalyzed the reads, keeping one entry per CDR3 protein sequence and omitting DNA. This specimen's table enumerates around 550,000 distinct CDR3 sequences. In total, the top ten clones hold about 3.6% of the sample. The sequenced sample was blood T cells: a sorted CD56 or NKG2C T cell subset, CD4+ or CD8+ T cells, or bulk PBMC T cells (not recorded which). The receptor source for this set is a man in his late teens or twenties in good health. Donor details come from another sample of the same person, matched by shared clones.

CDR3 amino acids: CASSLADQMTEQFF. This chain links TRBV5-1 with TRBJ2-1. The CDR3 extends over 14 amino acids. CDR1 and CDR2 from the germline V gene are SGHRS and YFSETQ.

This chain uses TRBV12-3 or TRBV12-4 with TRBJ2-2; no DNA is available, so the TRBD1 call from TCRdb remains unchecked. The CDR3 has 15 residues. The CDR3 spells CASRNTGGLAGELFF.

The genes are TRBV29-1 and TRBJ2-5; TCRdb selects TRBD1, and the lack of DNA leaves this call unchecked. The germline CDR1 and CDR2 sequences are SQVTM and ANQGSEA. The CDR3 has 16 residues. CDR3 amino acids: CSVEGWDTRTQETQYF.

This sequence joins TRBV30 and TRBJ2-5; TCRdb outputs TRBD1, but without DNA this stays unchecked. This CDR3 is built from 14 residues. Per germline, CDR1 GTSNPN and CDR2 SVGIG (reference sequence). The CDR3 reads CAWSGIGAQETQYF.

The chain carries TRBV6-1 and TRBJ1-6; the TCRdb D gene call, TRBD1, has no DNA to confirm it. The CDR3 covers 15 residues. Germline V gene data show CDR1 as MNHNS and CDR2 as SASEGT. This chain's CDR3 is CASTVLQGSDSPLHF.

This chain links TRBV2 with TRBJ2-6; the TCRdb D gene call, TRBD1, has no DNA to confirm it. This CDR3 has 17 amino acids. Germline V gene data show CDR1 as SNHLY and CDR2 as FYNNEI. The CDR3 reads CASSAGPRGYGTNVLTF.

V and J are TRBV11-2 and TRBJ2-5; TCRdb returns TRBD1, unconfirmable since there is no DNA. Germline CDR1 is SGHAT and CDR2 is FQNNGV. The CDR3 is 17 amino acids. The CDR3: CASSFARSGISGLSQYF.

The CDR3 sequence is CASSQGEGNTIYF. This chain uses TRBV4-3 with TRBJ1-3. Germline V gene sequence: CDR1 LGHNA, CDR2 YSLEER. The length of the CDR3 is 13 residues.

The rearrangement joins TRBV20-1 to TRBJ2-1; no DNA is available, so the TRBD2 call from TCRdb remains unchecked. The CDR3 contains 16 residues. Germline CDR1 reads DFQATT; CDR2 reads SNEGSKA (reference sequence). This CDR3 is CSARVGLSGVYNEQFF.

The chain links TRBV12-3 or TRBV12-4 to TRBJ1-2; no DNA is available, so the TRBD1 call from TCRdb remains unchecked. The CDR3 totals 14 residues. This chain's CDR3 is CASRPTRAIEGYTF.

The chain combines TRBV7-9 with TRBJ1-6; the TCRdb call, TRBD1, lacks DNA for checking. CDR1 and CDR2 from the germline V gene are SEHNR and FQNEAQ (reference sequence). The CDR3 consists of 16 residues. The CDR3 loop reads CASSHESGFGSSPLHF.

CDR3 sequence: CASSSPGGAKGPFF. V is TRBV7-3 and J is TRBJ2-1; TCRdb indicates TRBD1, and absent DNA this call remains unverified. The germline gives CDR1 SGHTA, CDR2 FQGTGA. CDR3 length equals 14 residues.

V is TRBV6-5 and J is TRBJ2-5. Looked up from germline, CDR1 is MNHEY and CDR2 is SVGAGI. The CDR3 extends over 13 amino acids. The CDR3 region is CASSYRTEETQYF.

The chain links TRBV6-5 to TRBJ2-1; TCRdb reports TRBD1, a call that lacks DNA to check it against. The CDR3 has 15 amino acids. Germline lookup yields CDR1 MNHEY and CDR2 SVGAGI. The CDR3 sequence is CASSYLGGVGNEQFF.

V gene TRBV25-1 combines with J gene TRBJ2-1. This CDR3 spans 14 amino acids. CDR1 MGHDK and CDR2 SYGVNS come from the germline V gene. CDR3: CASSEYGVMNEQFF. Full variable domain (missing parts from reference TRBV25-1 and TRBJ2-1): EADIYQTPRYLVIGTGKKITLECSQTMGHDKMYWYQQDPGMELHLIHYSYGVNSTEKGDLSSESTVSRIRTEHFPLTLESARPSHTSQYLCASSEYGVMNEQFFGPGTRLTVL.

This rearrangement joins TRBV7-2 to TRBJ1-2; there is no DNA to check the TCRdb D call of TRBD1. This CDR3 contains 15 residues. Germline V lookup: CDR1 SGHTA, CDR2 FQGNSA. The CDR3 reads CASSSPRGQIYGYTF.

The chain carries TRBV24-1 and TRBJ2-2; absent DNA, TCRdb's TRBD1 call cannot be checked. Germline CDR1 and CDR2: KGHDR and SFDVKD. The CDR3 length is 17 residues. The CDR3 spells CATSDGLAGGRTGELFF.

The chain joins TRBV12-3 or TRBV12-4 to TRBJ1-5. This CDR3 has 13 amino acids. The CDR3 region is CASTADDNQPQHF.

This chain connects TRBV29-1 to TRBJ1-6. The germline gives CDR1 SQVTM, CDR2 ANQGSEA. This CDR3 region has 15 residues. The CDR3 is CSVRWESSYNSPLHF. The whole variable domain, remainder taken from reference TRBV29-1 and TRBJ1-6, is SAVISQKPSRDICQRGTSLTIQCQVDSQVTMMFWYRQQPGQSLTLIATANQGSEATYESGFVIDKFPISRPNLTFSTLTVSNMSPEDSSIYLCSVRWESSYNSPLHFGNGTRLTVT.